This T cell receptor (beta chain) was documented in a study of shared clonotypes between healthy human individuals. The wider study: Three CD4 naive, three CD4 memory, two CD8 naive and one CD8 memory plate were used per donor.

At deep level, the assay was performed. Using about 0.2 ug DNA, some 30,000 T cell genomes, the sorted-subset replicate PCRs were run. TCRdb's table, derived via immunoSEQ multiplex PCR, lists solely in-frame clones and lacks some. The data hold roughly 770,000 clones, with 90% to 97% observed a single time. The germline V and J ends were trimmed by 3 bases and 3 bases, with 6 bases remaining between them. CDR1 is SGHVS and CDR2 is FQNEAQ in the germline V gene. CDR3 size: 13 residues. Naive CD8 cells, CD45RO-negative and positively selected for CCR7, excluded terminally differentiated effector memory CD45RA+ cells. A remark on this clone: What it binds is unknown. Other DNA sequences in the sample encode the same CDR3.

General study points: As a rule, naive subsets had a larger estimated richness than memory subsets.

The TCR comes from a young man in good health. The rearrangement links TRBV7-8 to TRBJ2-1; possibly TRBD1 for D (5 bases). The sample taken for sequencing was naive CD8+ T cells sorted from blood. CDR3 protein: CASSFRGYNEQFF. The CDR3 coding sequence is TGTGCCAGCAGCTTTAGGGGCTACAATGAGCAGTTCTTC.